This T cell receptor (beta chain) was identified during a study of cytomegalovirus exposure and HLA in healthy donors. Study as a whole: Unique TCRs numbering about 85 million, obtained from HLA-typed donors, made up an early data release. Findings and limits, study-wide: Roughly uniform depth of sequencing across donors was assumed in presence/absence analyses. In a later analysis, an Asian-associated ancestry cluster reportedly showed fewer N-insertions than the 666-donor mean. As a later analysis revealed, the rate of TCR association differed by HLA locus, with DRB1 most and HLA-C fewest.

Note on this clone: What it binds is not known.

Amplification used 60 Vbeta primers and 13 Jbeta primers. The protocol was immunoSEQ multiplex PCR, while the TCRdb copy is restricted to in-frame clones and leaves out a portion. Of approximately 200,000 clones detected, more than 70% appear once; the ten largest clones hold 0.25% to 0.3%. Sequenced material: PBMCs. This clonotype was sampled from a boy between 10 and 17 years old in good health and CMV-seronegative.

The CDR3, as DNA: TGTGCCAGCAGCCCGGGACAGGGACCCGAGCAGTACTTC. Protein sequence: CASSPGQGPEQYF. J is TRBJ2-7 and V is TRBV14, with 9 bases fitting TRBD1. Germline values: CDR1 SGHDN, CDR2 FVKESK. This CDR3 region has 13 residues. Trimming removed 4 bases from V and 6 bases from J; junction bases left unmatched: 4. Together with reference TRBV14 and TRBJ2-7, the CDR3 gives the full variable domain: EAGVTQFPSHSVIEKGQTVTLRCDPISGHDNLYWYRRVMGKEIKFLLHFVKESKQDESGMPNNRFLAERTGGTYSTLKVQPAELEDSGVYFCASSPGQGPEQYFGPGTRLTVT.